Shown below are 21 T cell receptor beta chains from a single sample sequenced in a study of blood T cell repertoires in COVID-19. Sequencing was performed with immunoSEQ multiplex PCR; in TCRdb, only in-frame clones are kept and a portion is missing. The sample consists of about 150,000 clones, roughly 87% of them appearing once. The sequenced material came from peripheral blood. The receptors were sampled from an older woman with active or convalescent COVID-19.

The chain uses TRBV7-9 and TRBJ1-5; D unclear. The CDR3 totals 12 residues. Germline values: CDR1 SEHNR, CDR2 FQNEAQ (reference sequence). V was shortened by 3 bases and J by 4 bases, with 4 bases between the two germline ends. CDR3: CASSFQNQPQHF. CDR3 sequence (DNA): TGTGCCAGCAGCTTTCAAAATCAGCCCCAGCATTTT.

This chain connects TRBV7-2 to TRBJ2-1, with 10 bases matching TRBD1. Germline V gene lookup returns CDR1 SGHTA and CDR2 FQGNSA. The V segment lost 5 bases and the J segment 1 base; nucleotides outside the gene matches: 5. This CDR3 is built from 16 residues. CDR3 in amino acids: CASSLTGGGSYNEQFF. The CDR3 nucleotides are TGTGCCAGCAGCCTGACAGGGGGCGGTTCCTACAATGAGCAGTTCTTC.

The CDR3 sequence is CASTMRSTNEKLFF. As DNA, the CDR3 is TGTGCCAGTACCATGAGGTCAACTAATGAAAAACTGTTTTTT. This chain links TRBV19 with TRBJ1-4; D is uncertain. CDR1 and CDR2 (germline): LNHDA, SQIVND (reference sequence). V shed 7 bases and J shed 0 bases, with 9 bases lying between them. This CDR3 region has 14 residues.

V and J are TRBV19 and TRBJ2-5; tentative D call: TRBD1 (7 bases). The CDR3 is 15 amino acids. V lost 1 base to trimming and J lost 1 base, with 10 bases between them. Looked up from germline, CDR1 is LNHDA and CDR2 is SQIVND (reference sequence). CDR3 bases: TGTGCCAGTAGTATAGGCGGGACAGTCCAAGAGACCCAGTACTTC. Protein: CASSIGGTVQETQYF.

The rearrangement joins TRBV11-2 to TRBJ2-7; 8 bases map to TRBD2. The V segment lost 8 bases and the J segment 2 bases; nucleotides outside the gene matches: 2. The CDR3 has 12 amino acids. Germline V gene lookup returns CDR1 SGHAT and CDR2 FQNNGV. The CDR3 sequence is CASGGGPYEQYF. CDR3 coding DNA: TGTGCCAGCGGCGGGGGGCCCTACGAGCAGTACTTC.

This chain joins TRBV3-1 (or the pseudogene TRBV3-2) and TRBJ2-3; TRBD1 matches 11 bases. V lost 9 bases to trimming and J lost 5 bases; unmatched junction nucleotides: 4. CDR3 length: 13 residues. Germline values: CDR1 LGHDT, CDR2 YNNKEL (reference sequence). CDR3 nucleotides: TGTGCCAGTCTCGGGACAGGGGGAGATACGCAGTATTTT. It is translated as CASLGTGGDTQYF.

This rearrangement joins TRBV14 to TRBJ2-1; 9 bases match TRBD2. Germline V gene lookup returns CDR1 SGHDN and CDR2 FVKESK. The CDR3 is 16 amino acids. With V trimmed by 2 bases and J by 2 bases, 4 bases remained unmatched. CDR3 nucleotides: TGTGCCAGCAGCCAATGGCGCGGGGGGGCCTACAATGAGCAGTTCTTC. It yields the protein CASSQWRGGAYNEQFF.

This sequence joins TRBV6-1 and TRBJ1-3; tentatively, D is TRBD1 (6 bases). The CDR3 is 14 residues long. The germline V and J ends were trimmed by 2 bases and 5 bases, with 10 bases remaining between them. Germline CDR1 and CDR2: MNHNS and SASEGT. CDR3 nucleotide sequence: TGTGCCAGCAGTGAAAAGGGGGATAGAAACACCATATATTTT. Its protein is CASSEKGDRNTIYF.

A single count supports this clone. The chain is built from TRBV25-1 and TRBJ1-6, with D tentatively TRBD1 (5 bases). Germline V gene sequence: CDR1 MGHDK, CDR2 SYGVNS. Trimming took off 1 base at V and 7 bases at J, with 8 bases between the two ends. The CDR3 runs to 14 residues. CDR3 residues: CASSESGFNSPLHF. The DNA of the CDR3 is TGTGCCAGCAGTGAATCAGGGTTCAATTCACCCCTCCACTTT.

The chain couples TRBV15 to TRBJ1-2; D might be TRBD1 (6 bases). The CDR3 runs 16 residues. Germline V lookup: CDR1 LNHNV, CDR2 YYDKDF (reference sequence). V was shortened by 2 bases and J by 2 bases, with 15 bases between the two germline ends. DNA for the CDR3: TGTGCCACCAGCAGACCGAATACAGGGTCGAACTATGGCTACACCTTC. This gives the protein CATSRPNTGSNYGYTF.

This sequence joins TRBV10-3 and TRBJ1-6, with TRBD1 as a possible D gene (5 bases). This CDR3 comprises 16 residues. The V end was cut by 3 bases, the J end by 5 bases, with 14 bases between. The germline V gene has CDR1 ENHRY and CDR2 SYGVKD. CDR3 DNA: TGTGCCATCAGTGAAGGCCTCCGGGGGGATAATTCACCCCTCCACTTT. Translation gives CAISEGLRGDNSPLHF.

This chain links TRBV7-2 with TRBJ2-7, with 9 bases lining up with TRBD2. The ends lost 5 bases at V and 2 bases at J; junction bases unmatched: 7. The CDR3 has 15 amino acids. Germline V gives CDR1 SGHTA, CDR2 FQGNSA. CDR3 coding DNA: TGTGCCAGCAGCCTTACTCCTAGCGGGGCCTACGAGCAGTACTTC. Its translation is CASSLTPSGAYEQYF.

This sequence joins TRBV19 and TRBJ2-2, with TRBD1 matching over 11 bases. The CDR3 is made up of 15 amino acids. Germline values: CDR1 LNHDA, CDR2 SQIVND (reference sequence). V was clipped by 7 bases and J by 2 bases; unmatched bases: 3. The CDR3: CASIRTGGNTGELFF. CDR3 bases: TGTGCCAGTATCCGGACAGGGGGCAACACCGGGGAGCTGTTTTTT.

This CDR3 is CASSLLGDTSGANVLTF. CDR3 nucleotides: TGCGCCAGCAGCTTGTTAGGAGATACCTCTGGGGCCAACGTCCTGACTTTC. The chain joins TRBV5-1 to TRBJ2-6; unclear D gene. CDR3 length equals 17 residues. CDR1 and CDR2 from the germline V gene are SGHRS and YFSETQ. V shed 1 base and J shed 0 bases, with 11 bases lying between them.

The V gene is TRBV9, the J gene TRBJ2-1; 8 bases map to TRBD2. V lost 0 bases to trimming and J lost 6 bases; unmatched junction nucleotides: 5. This CDR3 spans 15 amino acids. Germline V gene sequence: CDR1 SGDLS, CDR2 YYNGEE. The CDR3 region has the DNA TGTGCCAGCAGCGTAGGGGGGACTAGGGTCAATGAGCAGTTCTTC. The encoded protein is CASSVGGTRVNEQFF.

About this clone itself: Other nucleotide sequences in the sample specify the same CDR3. The J gene is TRBJ1-1, the V gene TRBV4-1; 8 positions match TRBD1. J was trimmed by 0 bases and V by 2 bases; bases with no gene match: 2. From germline, CDR1 is MGHRA and CDR2 YSYEKL. The CDR3 is made up of 15 amino acids. The chain's CDR3 is CASSQRDRLNTEAFF. The CDR3 DNA reads TGCGCCAGCAGCCAAAGGGACAGGCTGAACACTGAAGCTTTCTTT.

J is TRBJ2-3 and V is TRBV24-1; possible D gene TRBD2, 7 bases. This CDR3 contains 15 residues. Germline V gene lookup returns CDR1 KGHDR and CDR2 SFDVKD. Trimming removed 4 bases from V and 2 bases from J, with 12 bases in between. CDR3 in DNA: TGTGCCACCAGTGAGGGGGGGCAGGCCACAGATACGCAGTATTTT. It codes for CATSEGGQATDTQYF.

The chain couples TRBV18 to TRBJ1-5; D may be TRBD1 (5 bases). CDR3 length: 13 residues. V was trimmed by 4 bases and J by 4 bases, leaving 8 bases between them. Germline assignment: CDR1 KGHSH and CDR2 LQKENI. The CDR3 DNA sequence: TGTGCCAGCTCACTAGGGGTAAATCAGCCCCAGCATTTT. Its protein is CASSLGVNQPQHF.

This chain links TRBV6-1 with TRBJ2-3, with TRBD1 identical over 9 bases. Germline loops: CDR1 MNHNS, CDR2 SASEGT. The CDR3 extends over 15 amino acids. After removal of 2 bases from V and 3 bases from J, the junction contained 3 bases not matched to a gene. The CDR3 nucleotides are TGTGCCAGCAGTGAACCTGGACAGGGGACAGATACGCAGTATTTT. It encodes CASSEPGQGTDTQYF.

With respect to this clone: In the same sample, other DNA sequences code for this CDR3. The chain recombines TRBV9 with TRBJ2-2; 7 bases match TRBD2. Trimming took 0 bases from V and 4 from J; bases not matched to a gene: 3. Germline CDR1 SGDLS, CDR2 YYNGEE. The CDR3 is made up of 15 amino acids. DNA for the CDR3: TGTGCCAGCAGCGTAGGGCAGCGGGGCACCGGGGAGCTGTTTTTT. Translation gives CASSVGQRGTGELFF.

CDR3 bases: TGTGCCAGTAGTAAAATCCTCGGGAATTCACCCCTCCACTTT. It codes for CASSKILGNSPLHF. The chain recombines TRBV19 with TRBJ1-6; D is uncertain. The CDR3 totals 14 residues. CDR1 is LNHDA and CDR2 is SQIVND in the germline V gene (reference sequence). V was trimmed by 4 bases and J by 7 bases, leaving 11 bases between them.